This T cell receptor beta chain stems from a study of T cell clonotyping in hematopoietic cell transplantation. Method: immunoSEQ multiplex PCR; TCRdb's copy keeps in-frame clones and lacks some. Of about 45,000 clones detected, about 93% appear once; the ten largest clones hold around 0.85%. Notes on this clone: Antigen unknown.

There are 16 residues in the CDR3. V shed 4 bases and J 8 bases; nucleotides not matched to a gene: 15. Germline V lookup: CDR1 SGHRS, CDR2 YFSETQ. Study-wide points: At the given depth, recipient repertoires were over 95% de novo clonotypes. Cells were unsorted, so CD4 and CD8 contributions were not separated. Graft donor and pretransplant recipient Inverse Simpson Index values predicted broader posttransplant TCR diversity.

Input material: peripheral blood mononuclear cells. The TCR sequence derives from a woman between 45 and 60 years old in good health. Some clones in this sample may be carry-over from other donors' samples. V gene TRBV5-1 combines with J gene TRBJ1-2; TRBD1 matches at 9 bases. CDR3 loop: CASSLGTGLKEGGYTF. Here the CDR3 DNA reads TGCGCCAGCAGCCTGGGGACAGGGCTGAAGGAAGGAGGCTACACCTTC.